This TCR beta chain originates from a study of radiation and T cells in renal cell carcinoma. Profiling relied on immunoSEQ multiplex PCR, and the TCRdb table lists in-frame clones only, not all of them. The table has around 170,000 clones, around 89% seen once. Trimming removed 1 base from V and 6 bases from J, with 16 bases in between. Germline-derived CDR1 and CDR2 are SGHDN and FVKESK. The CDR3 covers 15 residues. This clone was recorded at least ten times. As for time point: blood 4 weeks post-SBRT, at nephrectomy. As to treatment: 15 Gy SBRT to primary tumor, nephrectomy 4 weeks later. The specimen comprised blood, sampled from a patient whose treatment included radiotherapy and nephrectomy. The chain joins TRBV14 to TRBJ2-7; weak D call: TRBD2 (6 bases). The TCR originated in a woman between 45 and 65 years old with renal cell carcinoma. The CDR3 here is CASSQGRAGLGEQYF. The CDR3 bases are TGTGCCAGCAGCCAAGGTCGGGCGGGGTTGGGCGAGCAGTACTTC.